A single T cell receptor (beta chain) is shown here with its context. Its antigen is still unknown. The sample holds no much larger clone one base away, and base qualities are not on file. The data were taken from a study of type 1 regulatory T cells (dated by TCRdb to the early 2020s). The study in broad terms: The study characterized an in vitro protocol that generated a Tr1-enriched, alloantigen-specific CD4 T cell product named T-allo10. T-allo10 was being tested clinically in patients with hematological malignancies who were undergoing allogeneic hematopoietic stem cell transplantation.

The CDR1 and CDR2 encoded by the germline V gene (reference sequence) are SGHKS and YYEKEE. Spanning cysteine to phenylalanine, the CDR3 consists of 15 amino acids. The read is trimmed to its CDR3 DNA, 45 bases read in frame from base 1. Trimming takes 2 bases from V and 3 bases from J, and the germline ends sit 14 bases apart. Sequencing was performed on an Illumina MiSeq. The raw public reads went through TCRdb reprocessing: fastp at Q25, MiXCR clone calling, in-frame beta chains kept. All rows with the same CDR3 protein become a single entry with the most common DNA and genes. Within this sample are about 100,000 distinct CDR3 sequences, with about a third of them counted one time only. The ten largest clones add up to less than 2.5% of the sample.

The sequence was obtained from a human donor in good health. The sequenced material came from CD4+ T cells, either the whole sample or a sorted fraction (not recorded which). This chain joins TRBV5-5 to TRBJ1-2; there is no confident call for the D gene. CDR3 protein: CASSFRRKEDYGYTF. The nucleotide sequence reads TGTGCCAGCAGCTTTAGGAGGAAGGAGGACTATGGCTACACCTTC.